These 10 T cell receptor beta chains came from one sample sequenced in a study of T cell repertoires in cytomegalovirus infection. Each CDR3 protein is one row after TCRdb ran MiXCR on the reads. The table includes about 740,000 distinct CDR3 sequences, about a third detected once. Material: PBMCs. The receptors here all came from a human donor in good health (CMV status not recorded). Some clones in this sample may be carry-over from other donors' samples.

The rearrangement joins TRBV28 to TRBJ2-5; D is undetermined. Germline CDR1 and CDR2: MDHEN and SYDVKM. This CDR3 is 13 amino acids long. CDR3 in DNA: TGTGACACCGCCCCAACTTATACGGGGACCCAGTACTTC. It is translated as CDTAPTYTGTQYF.

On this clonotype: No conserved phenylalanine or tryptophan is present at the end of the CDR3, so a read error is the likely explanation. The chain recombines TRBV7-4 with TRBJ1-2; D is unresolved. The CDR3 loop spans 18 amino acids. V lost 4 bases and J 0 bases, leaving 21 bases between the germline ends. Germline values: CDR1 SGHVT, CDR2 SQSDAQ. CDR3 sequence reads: CASSWMYEGGSANYGYTS. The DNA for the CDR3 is TGTGCCAGCAGCTGGATGTATGAGGGCGGGTCGGCTAACTATGGCTACACCTCC.

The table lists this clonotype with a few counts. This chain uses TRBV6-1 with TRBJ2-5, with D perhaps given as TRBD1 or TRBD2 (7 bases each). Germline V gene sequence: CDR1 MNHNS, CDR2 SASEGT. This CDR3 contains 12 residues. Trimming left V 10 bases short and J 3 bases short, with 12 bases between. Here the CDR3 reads CATRGGKETQYF. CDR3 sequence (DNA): TGTGCCACCAGGGGGGGGAAAGAGACCCAGTACTTC.

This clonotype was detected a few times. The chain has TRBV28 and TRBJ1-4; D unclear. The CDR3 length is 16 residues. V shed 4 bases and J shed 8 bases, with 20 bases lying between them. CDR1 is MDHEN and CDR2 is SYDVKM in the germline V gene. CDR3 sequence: CASSSPLSKGDEKLFF. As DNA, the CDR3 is TGTGCCAGCAGTTCCCCCCTTTCGAAAGGAGACGAAAAACTGTTTTTT.

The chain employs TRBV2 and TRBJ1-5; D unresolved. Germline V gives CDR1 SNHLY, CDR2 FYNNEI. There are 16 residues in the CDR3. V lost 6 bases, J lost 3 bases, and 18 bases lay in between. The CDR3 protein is CASRTQPSSHNQPQHF. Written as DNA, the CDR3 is TGTGCCAGCAGAACCCAACCTTCTTCTCACAATCAGCCCCAGCATTTT.

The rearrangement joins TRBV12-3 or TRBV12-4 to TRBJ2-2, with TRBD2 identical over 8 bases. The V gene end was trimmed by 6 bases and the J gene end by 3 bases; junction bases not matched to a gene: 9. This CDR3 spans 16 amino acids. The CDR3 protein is CASSHGRGGYTGELFF. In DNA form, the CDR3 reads TGTGCCAGCAGCCACGGCCGGGGGGGATACACCGGGGAGCTGTTTTTT.

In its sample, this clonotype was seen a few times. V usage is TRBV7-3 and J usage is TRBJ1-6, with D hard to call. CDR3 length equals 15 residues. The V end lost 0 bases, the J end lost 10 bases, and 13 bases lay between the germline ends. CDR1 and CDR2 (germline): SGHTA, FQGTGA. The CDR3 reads CASSLTPGVGSPLHF. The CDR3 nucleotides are TGTGCCAGCAGCTTAACTCCGGGAGTCGGATCACCCCTCCACTTT. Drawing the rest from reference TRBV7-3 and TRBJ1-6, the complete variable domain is GAGVSQTPSNKVTEKGKYVELRCDPISGHTALYWYRQSLGQGPEFLIYFQGTGAADDSGLPNDRFFAVRPEGSVSTLKIQRTERGDSAVYLCASSLTPGVGSPLHFGNGTRLTVT.

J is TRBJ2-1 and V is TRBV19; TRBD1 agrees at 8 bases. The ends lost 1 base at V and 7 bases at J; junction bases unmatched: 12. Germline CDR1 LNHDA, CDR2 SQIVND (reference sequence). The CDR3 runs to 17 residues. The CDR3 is CASSIVSLQGAWNEQFF. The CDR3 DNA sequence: TGTGCCAGTAGTATAGTAAGTCTGCAGGGGGCCTGGAATGAGCAGTTCTTC.

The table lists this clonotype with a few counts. CDR3: CASSLSGTSYEQFF. The CDR3 nucleotides are TGTGCCAGTAGTCTCTCCGGGACTAGTTATGAGCAGTTCTTC. The chain couples TRBV19 to TRBJ2-1; 8 bases align to TRBD2. The CDR3 spans 14 residues. V lost 5 bases to trimming and J lost 8 bases; unmatched junction nucleotides: 8. The V gene's germline CDR1 is LNHDA and CDR2 SQIVND (reference sequence). The full variable domain, completed using reference TRBV19 and TRBJ2-1, is DGGITQSPKYLFRKEGQNVTLSCEQNLNHDAMYWYRQDPGQGLRLIYYSQIVNDFQKGDIAEGYSVSREKKESFPLTVTSAQKNPTAFYLCASSLSGTSYEQFFGPGTRLTVL.

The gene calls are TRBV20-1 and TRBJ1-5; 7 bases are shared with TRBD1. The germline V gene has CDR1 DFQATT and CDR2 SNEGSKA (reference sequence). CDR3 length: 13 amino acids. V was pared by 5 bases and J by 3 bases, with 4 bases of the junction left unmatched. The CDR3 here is CSASTGNNQPQHF. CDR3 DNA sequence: TGCAGTGCTTCGACAGGGAACAATCAGCCCCAGCATTTT.